The 17 T cell receptor beta chains reported below all come from one sample, sequenced in a study of shared clonotypes between healthy human individuals. Naive CD8 cells lacked CD45RO, underwent positive selection for CCR7 and left out terminally differentiated effector memory CD45RA+ cells. Here immunoSEQ multiplex PCR was the method, and the copy in TCRdb shows in-frame clones only, minus some. This table holds roughly 890,000 clones, about 92% found once. The specimen was naive CD8+ T cells sorted from blood. The receptors were sampled from a man aged 25 to 40 in good health.

This clone came up once. This chain uses TRBV19 with TRBJ2-7, with TRBD2 matching 10 bases. The CDR3 runs 15 residues. The germline CDR1 and CDR2 sequences are LNHDA and SQIVND (reference sequence). Trimming took 5 bases from V and 4 from J; bases not matched to a gene: 8. The CDR3 DNA is TGTGCCAGTAGTCCTTGGATAGCGGGAGGTTACGAGCAGTACTTC. Its translation: CASSPWIAGGYEQYF.

The rearrangement joins TRBV30 to TRBJ1-2, with D possibly being TRBD1 (6 bases). The CDR3 has 13 amino acids. CDR1 and CDR2 (germline): GTSNPN, SVGIG (reference sequence). The V and J ends lost 0 bases and 8 bases respectively, with 13 bases between them. CDR3 nucleotides: TGTGCCTGGAGTGTAGGGGCAGGGGACGGCTACACCTTC. Protein product: CAWSVGAGDGYTF. Full variable domain (rest looked up from reference TRBV30 and TRBJ1-2): SQTIHQWPATLVQPVGSPLSLECTVEGTSNPNLYWYRQAAGRGLQLLFYSVGIGQISSEVPQNLSASRPQDRQFILSSKKLLLSDSGFYLCAWSVGAGDGYTFGSGTRLTVV.

The chain links TRBV29-1 to TRBJ2-4; D is undetermined. V was trimmed by 4 bases and J by 10 bases, leaving 20 bases between them. This CDR3 is built from 14 residues. The germline V gene has CDR1 SQVTM and CDR2 ANQGSEA. The CDR3 spells CSVGSQEYQGIQYF. The CDR3 nucleotides read TGCAGCGTTGGGTCCCAGGAATACCAAGGGATTCAGTACTTC. The whole variable domain, filled in from reference TRBV29-1 and TRBJ2-4, reads SAVISQKPSRDICQRGTSLTIQCQVDSQVTMMFWYRQQPGQSLTLIATANQGSEATYESGFVIDKFPISRPNLTFSTLTVSNMSPEDSSIYLCSVGSQEYQGIQYFGAGTRLSVL.

This clone occurred once. V usage is TRBV9 and J usage is TRBJ2-2; no firm D call. The germline V gene encodes CDR1 SGDLS and CDR2 YYNGEE. There are 14 residues in the CDR3. Trimming stripped 4 bases from V and 4 bases from J, with 11 bases between. The CDR3 sequence is CASSSNLGTGELFF. The DNA for the CDR3 is TGTGCCAGCAGCTCAAATTTGGGCACCGGGGAGCTGTTTTTT.

J is TRBJ2-3 and V is TRBV9; D is undetermined. The CDR3 extends over 16 amino acids. V was pared by 3 bases and J by 0 bases, with 14 bases between. Germline V gives CDR1 SGDLS, CDR2 YYNGEE. CDR3: CASSELPVRSTDTQYF. CDR3 nucleotides: TGTGCCAGCAGCGAACTTCCGGTGCGGAGCACAGATACGCAGTATTTT. Combining the CDR3 with reference TRBV9 and TRBJ2-3 gives the whole variable domain DSGVTQTPKHLITATGQRVTLRCSPRSGDLSVYWYQQSLDQGLQFLIQYYNGEERAKGNILERFSAQQFPDLHSELNLSSLELGDSALYFCASSELPVRSTDTQYFGPGTRLTVL.

A note on this clone: A much larger clone lies one base from this, so it may be a read error. The same CDR3 is also encoded by other DNA sequences in this sample. This chain joins TRBV27 and TRBJ2-1, with 11 bases matching TRBD1. The CDR3 contains 15 residues. After removal of 6 bases from V and 3 bases from J, the junction contained 4 bases not matched to a gene. The V gene's germline CDR1 is MNHEY and CDR2 SMNVEV (reference sequence). In DNA, the CDR3 is TGTGCCAGCAGCCCCGGGACAGGGGGCTACAATGAGCAGTTCTTC. Translated: CASSPGTGGYNEQFF.

Worth noting for this clone: Other DNA sequences in this sample translate to the same CDR3. The chain combines TRBV6-5 with TRBJ2-5, with D unclear. This CDR3 contains 11 residues. With 8 bases removed from V and 5 bases from J, the gap between germline ends came to 9 bases. Germline V gene sequence: CDR1 MNHEY, CDR2 SVGAGI. CDR3 loop: CASRGVETQYF. CDR3 nucleotide sequence: TGTGCCAGCCGCGGCGTGGAGACCCAGTACTTC.

This clone was picked up one time. The rearrangement links TRBV5-1 to TRBJ2-1, with D perhaps matching TRBD1 or TRBD2 (6 bases each). CDR3 length: 13 residues. The germline gives CDR1 SGHRS, CDR2 YFSETQ. Trimming took 3 bases from V and 5 from J, leaving 9 bases between them. The CDR3 sequence is CASSYREDNEQFF. The CDR3 region has the DNA TGCGCCAGCAGCTACAGGGAGGACAATGAGCAGTTCTTC.

The V call is TRBV4-2, the J call TRBJ1-1; D may be TRBD1 (5 bases). Trimming pared 0 bases from V and 8 bases from J, leaving 10 bases between. From germline, CDR1 is LGHNA and CDR2 YNFKEQ. CDR3 size: 13 residues. CDR3 DNA: TGTGCCAGCAGCCAAGACCTGGGGCCCGAAGCTTTCTTT. It specifies CASSQDLGPEAFF.

The chain is built from TRBV27 and TRBJ1-2, with 7 nucleotides matching TRBD1. The CDR3 contains 14 residues. J lost 4 bases, V lost 5 bases, and 7 bases had no gene match. Looked up from germline, CDR1 is MNHEY and CDR2 is SMNVEV (reference sequence). CDR3 DNA: TGTGCCAGCAGTCCTGATAGACAGGGCTATGGCTACACCTTC. It specifies CASSPDRQGYGYTF.

The rearrangement links TRBV9 to TRBJ1-2, with D perhaps matching TRBD1 (5 bases). Germline assignment: CDR1 SGDLS and CDR2 YYNGEE. V was trimmed by 3 bases and J by 5 bases, leaving 11 bases between them. The CDR3 is made up of 13 amino acids. In DNA, the CDR3 is TGTGCCAGCAGCGGACGACAGATGTATGGCTACACCTTC. Protein: CASSGRQMYGYTF. Full variable domain (outside the CDR3, taken from reference TRBV9 and TRBJ1-2): DSGVTQTPKHLITATGQRVTLRCSPRSGDLSVYWYQQSLDQGLQFLIQYYNGEERAKGNILERFSAQQFPDLHSELNLSSLELGDSALYFCASSGRQMYGYTFGSGTRLTVV.

The DNA for the CDR3 is TGTGCCAGTAGTATCGCTAGCGGGAGTTCCAATGAGCAGTTCTTC. This gives the protein CASSIASGSSNEQFF. The rearrangement links TRBV19 to TRBJ2-1; TRBD2 matches at 10 bases. From germline, CDR1 is LNHDA and CDR2 SQIVND (reference sequence). The CDR3 covers 15 residues. V lost 3 bases to trimming and J lost 6 bases; unmatched junction nucleotides: 5.

V gene TRBV7-9 combines with J gene TRBJ2-2, with unresolved D. CDR1 SEHNR and CDR2 FQNEAQ come from the germline V gene (reference sequence). The CDR3 spans 12 residues. V shed 5 bases and J shed 7 bases, with 8 bases lying between them. DNA for the CDR3: TGTGCCAGCAGCCAGCCCCGCGGGGAGCTGTTTTTT. Its protein is CASSQPRGELFF. Supplemented by reference TRBV7-9 and TRBJ2-2, the full variable domain reads DTGVSQNPRHKITKRGQNVTFRCDPISEHNRLYWYRQTLGQGPEFLTYFQNEAQLEKSRLLSDRFSAERPKGSFSTLEIQRTEQGDSAMYLCASSQPRGELFFGEGSRLTVL.

This rearrangement joins TRBV18 to TRBJ2-5; TRBD1 might be the D (6 bases). The CDR3 contains 15 residues. V was pared by 0 bases and J by 2 bases, with 10 bases between. Germline lookup yields CDR1 KGHSH and CDR2 LQKENI. The DNA of the CDR3 is TGTGCCAGCTCACCACCGACAGGAGGTCAAGAGACCCAGTACTTC. This encodes CASSPPTGGQETQYF.

The V and J genes are TRBV19 and TRBJ1-5; D is uncertain. Trimming removed 3 bases at V and 3 bases at J, with 12 bases between. Germline values: CDR1 LNHDA, CDR2 SQIVND (reference sequence). The CDR3 length is 15 residues. CDR3 in DNA: TGTGCCAGTAGTATGTACAGAGGAGACAATCAGCCCCAGCATTTT. This encodes CASSMYRGDNQPQHF.

V gene TRBV4-3 combines with J gene TRBJ2-1; no reliable D call. The ends were cut back, 0 bases at V and 5 bases at J, with 8 bases in the middle. The CDR3 sequence is 14 residues long. Germline CDR1 and CDR2: LGHNA and YSLEER. CDR3 nucleotides: TGCGCCAGCAGCCAAGATGACCCCGACAATGAGCAGTTCTTC. As protein: CASSQDDPDNEQFF.

This chain uses TRBV7-8 with TRBJ1-2; 12 bases align to TRBD1. After removal of 1 base from V and 4 bases from J, the junction contained 7 bases not matched to a gene. Germline V CDR1 and CDR2: SGHVS, FQNEAQ. The CDR3 has 17 residues. CDR3 residues: CASSLGTGTGGFYGYTF. The CDR3 DNA sequence: TGTGCCAGCAGCTTAGGGACCGGGACAGGGGGCTTCTATGGCTACACCTTC.